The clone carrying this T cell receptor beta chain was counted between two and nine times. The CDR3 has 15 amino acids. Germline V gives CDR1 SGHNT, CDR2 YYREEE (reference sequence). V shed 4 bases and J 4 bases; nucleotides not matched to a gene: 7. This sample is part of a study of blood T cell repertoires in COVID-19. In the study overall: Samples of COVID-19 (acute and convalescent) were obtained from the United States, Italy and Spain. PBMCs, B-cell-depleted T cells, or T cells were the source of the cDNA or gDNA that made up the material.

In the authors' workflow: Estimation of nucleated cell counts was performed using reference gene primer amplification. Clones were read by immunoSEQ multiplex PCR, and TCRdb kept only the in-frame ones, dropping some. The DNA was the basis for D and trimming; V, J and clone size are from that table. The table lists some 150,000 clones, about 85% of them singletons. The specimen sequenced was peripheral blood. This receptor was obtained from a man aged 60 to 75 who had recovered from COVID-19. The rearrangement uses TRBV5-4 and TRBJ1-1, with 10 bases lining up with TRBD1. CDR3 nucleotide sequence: TGTGCCAGCAGCCCCCGGGACAGGGGTAGCACTGAAGCTTTCTTT. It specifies CASSPRDRGSTEAFF.